These 4 T cell receptor beta chains were all obtained from the same sample, sequenced in a study of cytomegalovirus exposure and HLA in healthy donors. Libraries were prepared by immunoSEQ multiplex PCR; TCRdb keeps only in-frame clonotypes and omits some of them. The sample records 150,000 or so clones, about 86% being singletons. Sample: PBMCs. Receptors originate from a young man in good health and CMV-seropositive.

The V gene is TRBV6-5, the J gene TRBJ2-2; 8 bases are a match to TRBD1. CDR3 length: 15 residues. The V gene's germline CDR1 is MNHEY and CDR2 SVGAGI. Losses at the gene ends were 5 bases for V and 5 bases for J; bases not matched to a gene: 7. The CDR3 sequence: CASSNLGQGTGELFF. In DNA, the CDR3 is TGTGCCAGCAGTAACCTAGGACAGGGTACCGGGGAGCTGTTTTTT.

The chain joins TRBV19 to TRBJ1-2; D is undetermined. V shed 3 bases and J shed 4 bases, with 12 bases lying between them. In germline, CDR1 is LNHDA, CDR2 SQIVND (reference sequence). The CDR3 has 14 amino acids. CDR3 coding DNA: TGTGCCAGTAGTATGACGGGGAAGACCTATGGCTACACCTTC. Translation gives CASSMTGKTYGYTF.

This rearrangement joins TRBV27 to TRBJ1-5; D gene ambiguous. This CDR3 has 13 amino acids. The V end lost 5 bases, the J end lost 3 bases, and 8 bases lay between the germline ends. The germline V gene has CDR1 MNHEY and CDR2 SMNVEV (reference sequence). The CDR3 sequence: CASSPDFNQPQHF. CDR3 in DNA: TGTGCCAGCAGTCCAGACTTCAATCAGCCCCAGCATTTT.

The V call is TRBV5-8, the J call TRBJ2-5; a weak D match, TRBD2 (6 bases). The CDR3 totals 16 residues. CDR1 and CDR2 from the germline V gene are SGHTS and YDEGEE. V shed 0 bases and J shed 4 bases, with 16 bases lying between them. CDR3 protein: CASSLEVGGERETQYF. For the CDR3, the DNA is TGTGCCAGCAGCTTGGAGGTGGGGGGTGAACGAGAGACCCAGTACTTC. Full variable domain (outside the CDR3, taken from reference TRBV5-8 and TRBJ2-5): EAGVTQSPTHLIKTRGQQATLRCSPISGHTSVYWYQQALGLGLQFLLWYDEGEERNRGNFPPRFSGRQFPNYSSELNVNALELEDSALYLCASSLEVGGERETQYFGPGTRLLVL.